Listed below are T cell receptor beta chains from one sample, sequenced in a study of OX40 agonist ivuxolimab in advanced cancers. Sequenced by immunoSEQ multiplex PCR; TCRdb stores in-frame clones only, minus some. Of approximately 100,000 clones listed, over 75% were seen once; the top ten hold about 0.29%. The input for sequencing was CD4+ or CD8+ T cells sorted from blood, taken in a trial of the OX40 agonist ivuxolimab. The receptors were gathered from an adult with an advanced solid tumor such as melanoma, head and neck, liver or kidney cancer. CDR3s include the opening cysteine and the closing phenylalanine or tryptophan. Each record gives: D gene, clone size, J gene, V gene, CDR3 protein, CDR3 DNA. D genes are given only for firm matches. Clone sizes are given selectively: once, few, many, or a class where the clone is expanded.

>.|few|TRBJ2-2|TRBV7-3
CASSLNGGVGLANTGELFF
TGTGCCAGCAGCTTAAATGGAGGGGTCGGCCTTGCGAACACCGGGGAGCTGTTTTTT
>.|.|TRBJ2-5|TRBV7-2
CASSLVPRTGETQYF
TGTGCCAGCAGCTTAGTGCCCCGGACTGGGGAGACCCAGTACTTC
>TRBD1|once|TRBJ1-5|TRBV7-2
CASSLTGLYSNQPQHF
TGTGCCAGCAGCTTGACAGGGTTATATAGCAATCAGCCCCAGCATTTT
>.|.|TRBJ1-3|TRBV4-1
CASSQEWAALLSGNTIYF
TGCGCCAGCAGCCAAGAATGGGCCGCTCTACTCTCTGGAAACACCATATATTTT
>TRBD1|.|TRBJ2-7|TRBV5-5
CASSLGGQGIEQYF
TGTGCCAGCAGCTTGGGGGGACAGGGGATTGAGCAGTACTTC
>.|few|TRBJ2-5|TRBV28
CASSSPFTETQYF
TGTGCCAGCAGTTCCCCGTTCACCGAGACCCAGTACTTC
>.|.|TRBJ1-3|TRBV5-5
CASSPRVTGNTIYF
TGTGCCAGCAGCCCGAGGGTGACTGGAAACACCATATATTTT
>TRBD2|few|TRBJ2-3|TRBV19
CASKLAGGGITQYF
TGTGCCAGTAAACTAGCGGGAGGAGGGATTACGCAGTATTTT
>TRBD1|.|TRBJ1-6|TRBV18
CASSPRTGDSPLHF
TGTGCCAGCTCACCACGAACAGGGGATTCACCCCTCCACTTT
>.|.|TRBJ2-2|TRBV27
CASSFGHTGELFF
TGTGCCAGCAGTTTTGGGCATACCGGGGAGCTGTTTTTT
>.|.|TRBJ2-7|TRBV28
CARPGGTSYEQYF
TGTGCCCGTCCTGGTGGAACCTCCTACGAGCAGTACTTC
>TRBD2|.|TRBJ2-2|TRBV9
CASSTINLAGQNTGELFF
TGTGCCAGCAGTACAATCAATCTAGCGGGGCAGAACACCGGGGAGCTGTTTTTT
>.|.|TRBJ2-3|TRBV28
CAFSRGGPSTDTQYF
TGTGCCTTTTCCCGCGGAGGGCCTAGCACAGATACGCAGTATTTT
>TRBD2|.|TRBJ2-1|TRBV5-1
CASSQGAGEQFF
TGCGCCAGCAGCCAAGGAGCGGGAGAGCAGTTCTTC
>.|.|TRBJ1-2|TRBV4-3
CASSQDSELGYTF
TGCGCCAGCAGCCAAGATTCAGAGCTGGGCTACACCTTC
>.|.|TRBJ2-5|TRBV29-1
CSVGASLVKGANQETQYF
TGCAGCGTTGGTGCTAGTCTAGTTAAGGGAGCGAACCAAGAGACCCAGTACTTC
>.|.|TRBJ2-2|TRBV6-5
CASNLNIWDTGELFF
TGTGCCAGCAACTTGAATATTTGGGACACCGGGGAGCTGTTTTTT
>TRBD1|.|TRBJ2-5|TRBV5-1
CASSFGTGEETQYF
TGCGCCAGCAGCTTCGGGACAGGGGAGGAGACCCAGTACTTC
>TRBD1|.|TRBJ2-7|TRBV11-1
CASSHKGAAYNEQYF
TGTGCCAGCAGCCACAAGGGGGCGGCTTATAACGAGCAGTACTTC
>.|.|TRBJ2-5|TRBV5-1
CASSLATSQETQYF
TGCGCCAGCAGCTTGGCCACATCCCAAGAGACCCAGTACTTC
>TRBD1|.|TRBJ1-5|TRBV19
CASSLLQGASGNRPQHF
TGTGCCAGTAGTCTCTTACAGGGGGCAAGTGGCAATCGGCCCCAGCATTTT
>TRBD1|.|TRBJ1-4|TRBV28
CASSSRDSSNEKLFF
TGTGCCAGCAGTTCTCGGGACAGCAGTAATGAAAAACTGTTTTTT